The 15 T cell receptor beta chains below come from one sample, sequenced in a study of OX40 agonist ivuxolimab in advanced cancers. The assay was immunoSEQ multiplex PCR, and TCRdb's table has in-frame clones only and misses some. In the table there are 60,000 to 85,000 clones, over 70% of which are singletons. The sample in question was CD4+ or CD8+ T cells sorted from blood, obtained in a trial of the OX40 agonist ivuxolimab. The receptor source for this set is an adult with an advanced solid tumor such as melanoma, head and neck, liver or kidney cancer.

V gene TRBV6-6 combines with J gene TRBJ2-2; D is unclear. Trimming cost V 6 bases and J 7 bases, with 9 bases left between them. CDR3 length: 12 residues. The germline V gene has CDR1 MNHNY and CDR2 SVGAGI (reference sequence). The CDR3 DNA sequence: TGTGCCAGCAGGCTCGGCGGCGGGGAGCTGTTTTTT. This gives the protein CASRLGGGELFF.

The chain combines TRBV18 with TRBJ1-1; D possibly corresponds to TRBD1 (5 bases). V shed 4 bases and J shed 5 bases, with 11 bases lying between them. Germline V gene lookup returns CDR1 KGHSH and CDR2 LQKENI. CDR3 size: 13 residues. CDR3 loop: CASSLHSGTEAFF. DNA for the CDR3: TGTGCCAGCTCACTACACTCAGGGACTGAAGCTTTCTTT. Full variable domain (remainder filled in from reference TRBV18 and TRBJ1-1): NAGVMQNPRHLVRRRGQEARLRCSPMKGHSHVYWYRQLPEEGLKFMVYLQKENIIDESGMPKERFSAEFPKEGPSILRIQQVVRGDSAAYFCASSLHSGTEAFFGQGTRLTVV.

In DNA form, the CDR3 reads TGTGCCAGCAGTGAAGGCGGAGGGGGGTACACTGAAGCTTTCTTT. Its protein product is CASSEGGGGYTEAFF. This chain uses TRBV2 with TRBJ1-1; a possible D gene is TRBD1 (6 bases). Per germline, CDR1 SNHLY and CDR2 FYNNEI. The CDR3 sequence is 15 residues long. Trimming pared 1 base from V and 3 bases from J, leaving 12 bases between.

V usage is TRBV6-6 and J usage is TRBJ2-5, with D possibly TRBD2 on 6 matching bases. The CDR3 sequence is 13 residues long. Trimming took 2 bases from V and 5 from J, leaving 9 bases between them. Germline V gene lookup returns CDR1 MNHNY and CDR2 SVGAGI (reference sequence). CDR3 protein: CASSYTGSETQYF. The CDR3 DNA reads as TGTGCCAGCAGTTACACCGGGAGTGAGACCCAGTACTTC.

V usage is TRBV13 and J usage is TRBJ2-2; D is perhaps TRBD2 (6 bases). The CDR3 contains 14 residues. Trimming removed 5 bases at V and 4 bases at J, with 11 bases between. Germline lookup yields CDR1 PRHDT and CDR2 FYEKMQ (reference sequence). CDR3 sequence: CASSRGLSTGELFF. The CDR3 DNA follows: TGTGCCAGCAGCCGGGGACTTAGCACCGGGGAGCTGTTTTTT. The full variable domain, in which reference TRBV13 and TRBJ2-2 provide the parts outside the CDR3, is AAGVIQSPRHLIKEKRETATLKCYPIPRHDTVYWYQQGPGQDPQFLISFYEKMQSDKGSIPDRFSAQQFSDYHSELNMSSLELGDSALYFCASSRGLSTGELFFGEGSRLTVL.

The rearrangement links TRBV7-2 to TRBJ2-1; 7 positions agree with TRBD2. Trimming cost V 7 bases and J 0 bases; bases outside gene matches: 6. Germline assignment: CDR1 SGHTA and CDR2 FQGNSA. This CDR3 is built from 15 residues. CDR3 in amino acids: CASNSAGRSYNEQFF. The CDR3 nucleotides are TGTGCCAGCAATTCAGCGGGGCGCTCCTACAATGAGCAGTTCTTC.

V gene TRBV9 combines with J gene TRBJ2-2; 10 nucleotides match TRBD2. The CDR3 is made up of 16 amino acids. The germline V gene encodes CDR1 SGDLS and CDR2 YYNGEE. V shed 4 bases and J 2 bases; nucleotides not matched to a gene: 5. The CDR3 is CASSRTSGANTGELFF. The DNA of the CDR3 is TGTGCCAGCAGCCGAACTAGCGGGGCAAACACCGGGGAGCTGTTTTTT.

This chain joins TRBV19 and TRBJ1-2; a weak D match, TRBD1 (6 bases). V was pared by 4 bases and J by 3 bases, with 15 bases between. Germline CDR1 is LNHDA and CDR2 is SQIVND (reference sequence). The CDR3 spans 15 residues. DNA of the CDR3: TGTGCCAGTAGTAAGGACACAGGGCCCGACTATGGCTACACCTTC. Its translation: CASSKDTGPDYGYTF.

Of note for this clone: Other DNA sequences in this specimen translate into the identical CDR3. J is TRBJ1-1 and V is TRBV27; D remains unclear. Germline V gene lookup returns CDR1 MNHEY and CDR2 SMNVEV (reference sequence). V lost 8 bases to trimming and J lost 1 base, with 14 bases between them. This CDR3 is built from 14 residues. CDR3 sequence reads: CASWNRVQNTEAFF. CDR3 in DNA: TGTGCCAGCTGGAATAGAGTGCAGAACACTGAAGCTTTCTTT.

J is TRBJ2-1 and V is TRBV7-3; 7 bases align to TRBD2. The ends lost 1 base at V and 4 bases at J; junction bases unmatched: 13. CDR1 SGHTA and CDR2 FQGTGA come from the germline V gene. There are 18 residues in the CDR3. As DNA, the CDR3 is TGTGCCAGCAGCTTAAGGCCTCTGCGGCTAGCGGAGTACAATGAGCAGTTCTTC. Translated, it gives CASSLRPLRLAEYNEQFF.

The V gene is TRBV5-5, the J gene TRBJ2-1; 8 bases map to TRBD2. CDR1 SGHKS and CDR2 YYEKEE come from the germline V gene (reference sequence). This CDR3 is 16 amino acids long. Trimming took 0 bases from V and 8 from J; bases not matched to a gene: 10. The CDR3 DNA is TGTGCCAGCAGCTTGGTGGTAGCGGGGTCCGCCCATGAGCAGTTCTTC. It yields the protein CASSLVVAGSAHEQFF. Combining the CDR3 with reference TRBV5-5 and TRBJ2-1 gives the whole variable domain DAGVTQSPTHLIKTRGQQVTLRCSPISGHKSVSWYQQVLGQGPQFIFQYYEKEERGRGNFPDRFSARQFPNYSSELNVNALLLGDSALYLCASSLVVAGSAHEQFFGPGTRLTVL.

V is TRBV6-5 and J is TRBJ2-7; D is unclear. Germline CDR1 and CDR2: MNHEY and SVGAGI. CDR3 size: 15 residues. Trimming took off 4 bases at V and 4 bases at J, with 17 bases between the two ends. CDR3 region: CASSSPGTVLYEQYF. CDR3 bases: TGTGCCAGCAGTTCCCCCGGCACAGTCTTATACGAGCAGTACTTC.

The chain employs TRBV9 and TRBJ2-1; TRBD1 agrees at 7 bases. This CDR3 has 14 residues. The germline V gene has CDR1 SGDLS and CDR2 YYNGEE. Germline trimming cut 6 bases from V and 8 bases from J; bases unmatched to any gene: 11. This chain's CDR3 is CASTLSTGSDEQFF. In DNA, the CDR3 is TGTGCCAGCACCCTATCGACAGGGAGCGATGAGCAGTTCTTC.

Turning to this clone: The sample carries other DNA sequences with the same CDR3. CDR3 amino acids: CASSQETGGLYGYTF. As DNA, the CDR3 is TGCGCCAGCAGCCAAGAGACAGGGGGACTATACGGCTACACCTTC. The chain has TRBV4-1 and TRBJ1-2; 9 nucleotides align to TRBD1. The CDR3 has 15 residues. Losses at the gene ends were 0 bases for V and 8 bases for J; bases not matched to a gene: 7. Germline lookup yields CDR1 MGHRA and CDR2 YSYEKL.

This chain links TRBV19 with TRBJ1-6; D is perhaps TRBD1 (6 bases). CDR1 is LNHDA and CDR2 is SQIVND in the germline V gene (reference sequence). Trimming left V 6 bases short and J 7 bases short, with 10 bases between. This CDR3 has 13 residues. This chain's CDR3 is CASSHDRNSPLHF. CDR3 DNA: TGTGCCAGTAGCCACGACAGGAATTCACCCCTCCACTTT.